The clone carrying this T cell receptor beta chain was seen more than once but under ten times. The entry originates in a study of T cells after yellow fever vaccination. The V end was cut by 4 bases, the J end by 5 bases, with 8 bases between. Germline V gene lookup returns CDR1 LGHNA and CDR2 YSLEER. CDR3 length: 13 residues. Universal primer sites and UMIs were introduced during 5'RACE template-switching synthesis of TCR cDNA. MiXCR, run by TCRdb on the 5' RACE reads, gives a single entry per CDR3 protein. The sample lists about 360,000 distinct CDR3 sequences, 6% to 8% seen once, with 15% in the top ten.

The TCR sequence derives from a man aged 30 to 45 who received the YFV17D yellow fever vaccine. The rearrangement links TRBV4-3 to TRBJ2-2; D is unclear. The sequences come from PBMCs, collected 5 days after the yellow fever booster vaccination. Here the CDR3 DNA reads TGCGCCAGCAGCCTCCCCGAGACCGGGGAGCTGTTTTTT. This encodes CASSLPETGELFF.